The T cell receptor beta chain described here comes from a study of cytomegalovirus exposure and HLA in healthy donors. About the study: Of about 400 genotyped donors, roughly 80% clustered with self-reported Caucasian donors.

Worth noting for this clone: Its antigen remains unknown.

The PCR was carried out with 60 Vbeta primers and 13 Jbeta primers. TCRdb keeps only in-frame clones here, not all; method: immunoSEQ multiplex PCR. The table lists around 200,000 clones. This CDR3 contains 13 residues. Germline values: CDR1 SQVTM, CDR2 ANQGSEA. The study, taken as a whole, reports: The records held CMV serostatus as the only immune exposure information.

Sequencing was performed on PBMCs. The chain has TRBV29-1 and TRBJ2-5; TRBD2 is a possible D gene (6 bases). The DNA end is a closer match to TRBJ2-7, so the J assignment may be wrong. The TCR comes from a girl aged 2-10 years in good health and CMV-seropositive. In nucleotides, the CDR3 is TGCAGCGTTGTTAGGGAGGCCACCTACGAGCAGTACTTC. This sequence encodes CSVVREATYEQYF.